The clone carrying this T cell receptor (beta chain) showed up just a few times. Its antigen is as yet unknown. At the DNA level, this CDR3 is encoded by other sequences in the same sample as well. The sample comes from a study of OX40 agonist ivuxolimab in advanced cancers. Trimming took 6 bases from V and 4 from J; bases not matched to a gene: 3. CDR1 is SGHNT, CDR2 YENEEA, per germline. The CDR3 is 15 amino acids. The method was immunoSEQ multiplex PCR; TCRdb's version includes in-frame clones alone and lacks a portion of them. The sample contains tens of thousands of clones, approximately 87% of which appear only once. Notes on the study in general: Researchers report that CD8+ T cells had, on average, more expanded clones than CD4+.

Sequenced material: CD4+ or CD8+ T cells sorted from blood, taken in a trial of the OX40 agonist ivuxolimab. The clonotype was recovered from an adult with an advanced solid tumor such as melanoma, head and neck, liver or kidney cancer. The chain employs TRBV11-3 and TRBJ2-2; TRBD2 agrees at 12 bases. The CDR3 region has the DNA TGTGCCAGCAGTCGGACTAGCGGGACCACCGGGGAGCTGTTTTTT. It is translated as CASSRTSGTTGELFF.